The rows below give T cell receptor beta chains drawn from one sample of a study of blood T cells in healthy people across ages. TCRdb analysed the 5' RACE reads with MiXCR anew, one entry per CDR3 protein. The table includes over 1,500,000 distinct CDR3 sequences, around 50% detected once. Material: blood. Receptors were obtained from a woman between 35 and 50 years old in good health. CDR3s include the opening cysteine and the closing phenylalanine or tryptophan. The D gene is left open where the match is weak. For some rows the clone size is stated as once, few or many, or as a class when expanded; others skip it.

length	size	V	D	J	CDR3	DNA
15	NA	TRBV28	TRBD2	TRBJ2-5	CASSSPGTSLETQYF	TGTGCCAGCAGTTCCCCGGGGACTAGCTTGGAGACCCAGTACTTC
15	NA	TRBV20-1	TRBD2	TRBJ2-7	CSARSFMTSGGEQYF	TGCAGTGCTAGATCGTTTATGACTAGCGGGGGCGAGCAGTACTTC
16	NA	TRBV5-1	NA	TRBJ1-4	CASSPRRGLLSEKLFF	TGCGCCAGCAGCCCCCGTCGGGGGCTGCTTAGTGAAAAACTGTTTTTT
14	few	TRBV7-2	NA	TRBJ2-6	CASSSDTGANVLTF	TGTGCCAGCAGCTCTGACACTGGGGCCAACGTCCTGACTTTC
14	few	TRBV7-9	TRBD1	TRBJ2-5	CASSKDRIRETQYF	TGTGCCAGCAGCAAGGACAGGATCCGAGAGACCCAGTACTTC
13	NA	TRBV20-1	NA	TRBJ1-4	CSAPPGGNEKLFF	TGCAGTGCTCCCCCGGGAGGGAATGAAAAACTGTTTTTT
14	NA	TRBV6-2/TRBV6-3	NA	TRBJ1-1	CASRTITANTEAFF	TGTGCCAGCCGCACAATAACGGCGAACACTGAAGCTTTCTTT
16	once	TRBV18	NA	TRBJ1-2	CASSPGGQALNYGYTF	TGTGCCAGCTCACCCGGGGGACAAGCGCTAAACTATGGCTACACCTTC
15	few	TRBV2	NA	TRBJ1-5	CASSRGTTSNQPQHF	TGTGCCAGCAGTCGCGGGACAACTAGCAATCAGCCCCAGCATTTT
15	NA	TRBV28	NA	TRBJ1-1	CASSLLAEKRTEAFF	TGTGCCAGCAGTTTATTGGCTGAAAAGAGAACTGAAGCTTTCTTT
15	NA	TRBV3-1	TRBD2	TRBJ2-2	CASSQDGGGTGELFF	TGTGCCAGCAGCCAAGATGGCGGGGGAACCGGGGAGCTGTTTTTT
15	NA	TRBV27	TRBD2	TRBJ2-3	CASSLGRLATDTQYF	TGTGCCAGCAGTTTAGGGCGACTAGCGACAGATACGCAGTATTTT
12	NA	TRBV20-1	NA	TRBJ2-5	CSAEGWIETQYF	TGCAGTGCTGAGGGGTGGATTGAGACCCAGTACTTC
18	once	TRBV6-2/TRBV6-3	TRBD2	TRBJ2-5	CASSYTGGAPLKEETQYF	TGTGCCAGCAGTTACACGGGGGGGGCACCCCTTAAGGAAGAGACCCAGTACTTC
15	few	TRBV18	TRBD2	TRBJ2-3	CASSPPGLATDTQYF	TGTGCCAGCAGCCCCCCGGGACTAGCGACAGATACGCAGTATTTT
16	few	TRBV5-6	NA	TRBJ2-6	CASSMKLGSGANVLTF	TGTGCCAGCAGCATGAAGTTAGGCTCTGGGGCCAACGTCCTGACTTTC
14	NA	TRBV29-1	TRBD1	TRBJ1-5	CSVQDRASNQPQHF	TGCAGCGTTCAAGACAGGGCTAGCAATCAGCCCCAGCATTTT
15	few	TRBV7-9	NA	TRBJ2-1	CASRANRGGYNEQFF	TGTGCCAGCAGGGCGAACAGGGGAGGTTACAATGAGCAGTTCTTC
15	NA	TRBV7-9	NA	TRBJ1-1	CASSLPGRLNTEAFF	TGTGCCAGCAGCTTGCCGGGACGTCTGAACACTGAAGCTTTCTTT
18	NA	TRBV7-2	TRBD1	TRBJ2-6	CASSLSGQGYSGANVLTF	TGTGCCAGCAGCTTATCCGGACAGGGGTATTCTGGGGCCAACGTCCTGACTTTC
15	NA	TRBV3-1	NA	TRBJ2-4	CASSQDVLAKNIQYF	TGTGCCAGCAGCCAAGATGTCCTAGCCAAAAACATTCAGTACTTC
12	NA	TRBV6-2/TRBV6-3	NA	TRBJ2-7	CASSHNLYEQYF	TGTGCCAGCAGTCATAACCTCTACGAGCAGTACTTC
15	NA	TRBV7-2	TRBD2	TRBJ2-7	CAGSAASGGLYEQYF	TGTGCCGGCAGCGCAGCTAGCGGGGGACTCTACGAGCAGTACTTC
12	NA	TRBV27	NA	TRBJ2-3	CASTSREDTQYF	TGTGCCAGCACCAGCCGGGAGGATACGCAGTATTTT
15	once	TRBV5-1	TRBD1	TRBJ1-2	CASSTDRATNYGYTF	TGCGCCAGCAGTACTGACAGGGCTACTAACTATGGCTACACCTTC
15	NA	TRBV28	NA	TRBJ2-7	CASSLFGATYNEQYF	TGTGCCAGCAGTTTATTTGGGGCTACTTACAATGAGCAGTACTTC
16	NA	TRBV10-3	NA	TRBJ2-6	CAISPVHSSGANVLTF	TGTGCCATCAGTCCCGTACACAGCTCTGGGGCCAACGTCCTGACTTTC
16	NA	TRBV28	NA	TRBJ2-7	CASSLVWGESSYEQYF	TGTGCCAGCAGTTTAGTTTGGGGGGAGAGCTCCTACGAGCAGTACTTC
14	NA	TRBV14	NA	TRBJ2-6	CASSQVGGANVLTF	TGTGCCAGCAGCCAAGTGGGCGGGGCCAACGTCCTGACTTTC
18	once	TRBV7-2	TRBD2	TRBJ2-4	CASSLAASGLSAKNIQYF	TGTGCCAGCAGCTTAGCGGCTAGCGGCCTGTCAGCCAAAAACATTCAGTACTTC
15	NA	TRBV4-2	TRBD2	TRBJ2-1	CAGSQVTSGEYEQFF	TGTGCCGGCAGCCAAGTGACTAGCGGGGAATATGAGCAGTTCTTC